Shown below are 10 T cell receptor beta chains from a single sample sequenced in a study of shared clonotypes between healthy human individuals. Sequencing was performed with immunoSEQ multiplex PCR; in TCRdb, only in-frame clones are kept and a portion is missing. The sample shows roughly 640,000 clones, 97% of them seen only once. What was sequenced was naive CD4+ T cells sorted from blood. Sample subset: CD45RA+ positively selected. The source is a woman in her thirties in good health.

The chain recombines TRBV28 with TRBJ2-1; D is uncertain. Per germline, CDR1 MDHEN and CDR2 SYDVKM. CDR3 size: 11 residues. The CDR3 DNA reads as TGTGCTTCTTCTTCCGTGTTTGAGCAGTTCTTC. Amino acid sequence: CASSSVFEQFF.

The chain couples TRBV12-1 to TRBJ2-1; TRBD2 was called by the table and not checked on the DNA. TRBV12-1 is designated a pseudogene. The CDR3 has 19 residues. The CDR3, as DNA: TGTGCCAGCAGCTTTTTATCCCACCGTTGTGAGGGTAACTACAATGAGCAGTTCTTC. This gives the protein CASSFLSHRCEGNYNEQFF.

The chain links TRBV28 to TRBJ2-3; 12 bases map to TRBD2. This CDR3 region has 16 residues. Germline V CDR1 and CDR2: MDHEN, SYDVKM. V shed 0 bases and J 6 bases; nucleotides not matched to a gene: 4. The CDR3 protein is CASSLWTSGRGDTQYF. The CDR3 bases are TGTGCCAGCAGTTTATGGACTAGCGGGAGAGGGGATACGCAGTATTTT.

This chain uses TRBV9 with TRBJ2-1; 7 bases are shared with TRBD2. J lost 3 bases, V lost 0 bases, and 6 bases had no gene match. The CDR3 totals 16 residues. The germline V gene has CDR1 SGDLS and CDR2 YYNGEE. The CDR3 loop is CASSVVGGSLYNEQFF. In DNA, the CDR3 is TGTGCCAGCAGCGTAGTTGGCGGGAGTCTCTACAATGAGCAGTTCTTC. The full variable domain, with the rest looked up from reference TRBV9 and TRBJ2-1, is DSGVTQTPKHLITATGQRVTLRCSPRSGDLSVYWYQQSLDQGLQFLIQYYNGEERAKGNILERFSAQQFPDLHSELNLSSLELGDSALYFCASSVVGGSLYNEQFFGPGTRLTVL.

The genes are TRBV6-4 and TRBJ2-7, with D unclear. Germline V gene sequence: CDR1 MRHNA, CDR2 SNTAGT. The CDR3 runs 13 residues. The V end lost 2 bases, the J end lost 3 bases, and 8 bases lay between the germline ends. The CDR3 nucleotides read TGTGCCAGCAGTGACCCTGGAGACTACGAGCAGTACTTC. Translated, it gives CASSDPGDYEQYF.

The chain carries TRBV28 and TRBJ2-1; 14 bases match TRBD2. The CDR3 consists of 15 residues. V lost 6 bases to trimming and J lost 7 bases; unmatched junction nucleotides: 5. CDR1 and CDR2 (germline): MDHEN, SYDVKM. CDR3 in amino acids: CASRPGLAGGNEQFF. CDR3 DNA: TGTGCCAGCAGGCCCGGACTAGCGGGGGGTAATGAGCAGTTCTTC.

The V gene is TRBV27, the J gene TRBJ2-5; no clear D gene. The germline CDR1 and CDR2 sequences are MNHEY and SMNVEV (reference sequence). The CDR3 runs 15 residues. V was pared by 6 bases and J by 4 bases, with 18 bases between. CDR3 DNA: TGTGCCAGCAGGAAAACCCTGGCAAGGACAGAGACCCAGTACTTC. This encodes CASRKTLARTETQYF.

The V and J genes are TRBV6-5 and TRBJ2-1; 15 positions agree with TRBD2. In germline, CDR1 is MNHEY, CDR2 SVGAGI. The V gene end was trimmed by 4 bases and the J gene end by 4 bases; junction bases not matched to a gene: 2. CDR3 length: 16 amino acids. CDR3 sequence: CASSSGTSGRYNEQFF. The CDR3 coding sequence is TGTGCCAGCAGTTCAGGGACTAGCGGGAGGTACAATGAGCAGTTCTTC.

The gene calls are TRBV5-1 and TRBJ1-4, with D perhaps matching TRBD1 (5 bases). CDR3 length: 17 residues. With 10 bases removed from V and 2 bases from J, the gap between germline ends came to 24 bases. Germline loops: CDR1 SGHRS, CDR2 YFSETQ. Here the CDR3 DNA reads TGCGCCCGCTTAACCCGTGGGGCTCTGGGGACTAATGAAAAACTGTTTTTT. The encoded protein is CARLTRGALGTNEKLFF.

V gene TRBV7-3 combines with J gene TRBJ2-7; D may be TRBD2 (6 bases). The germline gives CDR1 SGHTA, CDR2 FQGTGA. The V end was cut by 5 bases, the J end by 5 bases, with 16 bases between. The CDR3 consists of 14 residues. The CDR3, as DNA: TGTGCCAGCAGCCCCGGGGGAGAGGGTAACGAGCAGTACTTC. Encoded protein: CASSPGGEGNEQYF.